The 17 T cell receptor beta chains in this list originate from one sample, sequenced in a study of CD4 and CD8 cells across lung adenocarcinoma regions (dated by TCRdb to the late 2010s). Libraries were built with PCR. TCRdb lists the instrument as HiSeq X Ten. TCRdb reanalyzed the raw reads on its own, using fastp at Q25 for trimming and MiXCR for clone calling, and kept in-frame beta chains. Merged by CDR3 protein, the rows form single entries marked with the most common genes and DNA. A total of tens of thousands of distinct CDR3 sequences appear in this sample, 40% to 60% of them only once. Clones ranked in the top ten supply around 50% of the sample. Specimen: CD8+ T cells from the center of a lung tumor. The cell subset or site label, as the study defines it: tumor center region. These receptors were obtained from a male donor with lung adenocarcinoma. The CD4 and CD8 labels of this study may be unreliable.

Comments on this clonotype: A much larger clone differs from this one at a single base, so this may be a read error. The CDR3 sequence: CASSLAGLYEQFF. CDR3 bases: TGTGCCAGCAGCCTCGCAGGGTTGTACGAGCAGTTCTTC. The chain combines TRBV11-2 with TRBJ2-1, with D perhaps TRBD1 (5 bases). The CDR3 consists of 13 residues. Trimming took 5 bases from V and 10 from J, leaving 15 bases between them. Germline CDR1 and CDR2: SGHAT and FQNNGV.

This clonotype was found many times. The rearrangement joins TRBV7-8 to TRBJ1-1; D call uncertain. This CDR3 is built from 14 residues. Per germline, CDR1 SGHVS and CDR2 FQNEAQ. The V end was cut by 1 base, the J end by 1 base, with 7 bases between. CDR3 region: CASSLVPGNTEAFF. As DNA, the CDR3 is TGTGCCAGCAGCTTAGTTCCAGGGAACACTGAAGCTTTCTTT.

Regarding this clonotype: At one end the junction does not follow the germline gene, possibly because of a read error. This sequence joins TRBV11-1 and TRBJ2-6; no reliable D call. Germline assignment: CDR1 SGHAT and CDR2 FQDESV (reference sequence). This CDR3 has 13 residues. CDR3 coding DNA: TGTGCCAGCAGCCCAAGGAGAACAGCTAGGCAGTATTTC. Residues: CASSPRRTARQYF. The variable domain in full, with the rest retrieved from reference TRBV11-1 and TRBJ2-6, is EAEVAQSPRYKITEKSQAVAFWCDPISGHATLYWYRQILGQGPELLVQFQDESVVDDSQLPKDRFSAERLKGVDSTLKIQPAELGDSAMYLCASSPRRTARQYFGAGSRLTVL.

Comment on this clonotype: This clone may be a read error of a much larger clone one base away. The chain is built from TRBV20-1 and TRBJ2-3; D might be TRBD1 (6 bases). The closer fit of TRBJ2-7 to the DNA end suggests the J call may be wrong. The CDR3 consists of 15 residues. The germline V gene has CDR1 DFQATT and CDR2 SNEGSKA (reference sequence). The CDR3 is CSARAGTPLVNEQYF. DNA of the CDR3: TGCAGTGCTAGGGCCGGGACACCGTTGGTGAATGAGCAGTACTTC.

This chain connects TRBV6-1 to TRBJ2-1; weak D call: TRBD1 (6 bases). The last part of the DNA fits TRBJ2-7 better; the J call may be wrong. Germline assignment: CDR1 MNHNS and CDR2 SASEGT. CDR3 size: 16 residues. CDR3 sequence: CASSEFNRVKSHEQYF. The CDR3 coding sequence is TGTGCCAGCAGTGAATTTAACAGGGTTAAATCCCACGAGCAGTACTTC.

V gene TRBV9 combines with J gene TRBJ2-1; tentative D call: TRBD2 (5 bases). The germline V gene encodes CDR1 SGDLS and CDR2 YYNGEE. Trimming pared 3 bases from V and 15 bases from J, leaving 16 bases between. This CDR3 comprises 12 residues. The CDR3 DNA is TGTGCCAGCAGCGCGGGGAACGGTTTGCGGTTCTTC. Translation gives CASSAGNGLRFF.

This clonotype has at least ten counts. The chain links TRBV7-2 to TRBJ2-1; possible D gene TRBD2, 5 bases. The CDR3 runs to 15 residues. In germline, CDR1 is SGHTA, CDR2 FQGNSA. V was clipped by 0 bases and J by 1 base, with 7 bases between them. The CDR3 region is CASSLAGLSYNEQFF. CDR3 nucleotides: TGTGCCAGCAGCTTAGCAGGACTTTCCTACAATGAGCAGTTCTTC.

The sample holds many counts of this clonotype. The chain is built from TRBV6-5 and TRBJ2-5; 13 bases map to TRBD2. Germline values: CDR1 MNHEY, CDR2 SVGAGI. This CDR3 is built from 16 residues. Trimming removed 2 bases from V and 11 bases from J; junction bases left unmatched: 11. The CDR3, as DNA: TGTGCCAGCAGTTACCGGACTAGCGGGAGAAATTCTGTGCAGTACTTC. Protein sequence: CASSYRTSGRNSVQYF.

Ten or more counts support this clonotype. This sequence joins TRBV15 and TRBJ2-3, with D maybe TRBD1 (5 bases). The V gene lost 1 base and the J gene lost 2 bases, with 7 bases spanning the gap. The CDR3 is 14 amino acids. Germline-derived CDR1 and CDR2 are LNHNV and YYDKDF (reference sequence). The chain's CDR3 is CATSRGQPTDTQYF. As DNA, the CDR3 is TGTGCCACCAGCAGAGGACAGCCCACAGATACGCAGTATTTT. Combining the CDR3 with reference TRBV15 and TRBJ2-3 gives the whole variable domain DAMVIQNPRYQVTQFGKPVTLSCSQTLNHNVMYWYQQKSSQAPKLLFHYYDKDFNNEADTPDNFQSRRPNTSFCFLDIRSPGLGDTAMYLCATSRGQPTDTQYFGPGTRLTVL.

This clonotype was recorded a few times. The chain carries TRBV9 and TRBJ2-1, with 10 nucleotides matching TRBD2. Losses at the gene ends were 0 bases for V and 7 bases for J; bases not matched to a gene: 7. The CDR3 contains 16 residues. Germline V gene lookup returns CDR1 SGDLS and CDR2 YYNGEE. CDR3 sequence: CASSVEAGGPYNEQFF. In DNA, the CDR3 is TGTGCCAGCAGCGTAGAAGCGGGAGGGCCGTATAATGAGCAGTTCTTC.

The chain uses TRBV7-2 and TRBJ2-3; no firm D call. V was shortened by 5 bases and J by 0 bases, with 9 bases between the two germline ends. Germline CDR1 and CDR2: SGHTA and FQGNSA. This CDR3 has 14 amino acids. In nucleotides, the CDR3 is TGTGCCAGCAGCCTAGGCGCTAGCACAGATACGCAGTATTTT. It specifies CASSLGASTDTQYF.

In DNA form, the CDR3 reads TGTGCCAGCCTTAAGCGGGTGAACACAGATACGCAGTATTTT. This codes for CASLKRVNTDTQYF. This rearrangement joins TRBV6-4 to TRBJ2-3, with D possibly TRBD2 on 6 matching bases. The CDR3 length is 14 residues. Germline CDR1 and CDR2: MRHNA and SNTAGT. The germline V and J ends were trimmed by 8 bases and 2 bases, with 14 bases remaining between them.

This rearrangement joins TRBV6-5 to TRBJ2-3, with D possibly TRBD1 on 5 matching bases. The germline V gene encodes CDR1 MNHEY and CDR2 SVGAGI. The germline V and J ends were trimmed by 0 bases and 11 bases, with 21 bases remaining between them. The CDR3 extends over 16 amino acids. The CDR3 is CASSYSGLFETNMQYF. The CDR3 DNA sequence: TGTGCCAGCAGTTACTCGGGGCTCTTTGAGACAAACATGCAGTATTTT.

V gene TRBV4-1 combines with J gene TRBJ2-3; D gene uncertain. Trimming pared 0 bases from V and 4 bases from J, leaving 8 bases between. Germline V gene sequence: CDR1 MGHRA, CDR2 YSYEKL. The CDR3 is 14 amino acids. The CDR3 DNA reads as TGCGCCAGCAGCCAAGAAGGTTACGCAGATACGCAGTATTTT. Translation: CASSQEGYADTQYF.

Remarks on this clonotype: A read error may account for a junction end that differs from germline. This chain connects TRBV6-1 to TRBJ2-4; the D gene is possibly TRBD1 (6 bases). CDR1 MNHNS and CDR2 SASEGT come from the germline V gene. The CDR3 sequence is 15 residues long. The CDR3 coding sequence is TGTGCCAGGGGGGCCCGGACCGGTGGCACGAACATCCAGTACTTC. It specifies CARGARTGGTNIQYF.

This chain uses TRBV20-1 with TRBJ2-3, with a weak D call TRBD1 (6 bases). CDR1 DFQATT and CDR2 SNEGSKA come from the germline V gene (reference sequence). V lost 5 bases and J 4 bases, leaving 19 bases between the germline ends. The CDR3 consists of 15 residues. The CDR3 reads CSAGRSQGHADTQYF. The CDR3 region has the DNA TGCAGTGCTGGGCGAAGCCAGGGGCACGCAGATACGCAGTATTTT.

As regards this clonotype: Mismatch with germline at one junction end may stem from a read error. The chain uses TRBV7-2 and TRBJ2-1; 8 nucleotides align to TRBD2. The DNA end is more similar to TRBJ2-5, so the J call may be wrong. This CDR3 region has 15 residues. Germline V gene lookup returns CDR1 SGHTA and CDR2 FQGNSA. The chain's CDR3 is CAGGLGGGDKDTQYF. CDR3 DNA sequence: TGTGCCGGGGGCCTCGGGGGGGGTGACAAAGATACCCAGTACTTC.